These 17 T cell receptor beta chains came from one sample sequenced in a study of blood T cells in healthy people across ages. A second roughly 7 to 12 cycle PCR used barcoded and J-beta primers. One entry per CDR3 protein results from TCRdb running MiXCR on the 5' RACE reads. This sample has just under 900,000 distinct CDR3 sequences, with 29% found just once. Sequenced material: blood. The receptor set was obtained from a woman older than 75 in good health.

As to this clonotype: Just one base apart from a much larger clone, this may be a read error. The V call is TRBV5-6, the J call TRBJ2-5; 7 positions match TRBD1. V lost 4 bases to trimming and J lost 5 bases; unmatched junction nucleotides: 11. The CDR3 length is 15 residues. Per germline, CDR1 SGHDT and CDR2 YYEEEE. The CDR3 DNA is TGTGCCAGCAGCGTATCGAGACAGGGAAGGGAGACCCAGTACTTC. Protein sequence: CASSVSRQGRETQYF.

V is TRBV6-2 or TRBV6-3 and J is TRBJ2-1, with 12 bases matching TRBD2. The CDR3 is 13 residues long. Germline assignment: CDR1 MNHEY and CDR2 SVGEGT. CDR3 DNA: TGTGGGGCAGGACTAGCGGGAATCAATGAGCAGTTCTTC. Amino acid sequence: CGAGLAGINEQFF.

This clonotype was picked up a small number of times. V usage is TRBV7-2 and J usage is TRBJ1-5, with D unclear. V dropped 2 bases and J dropped 7 bases, with 6 bases sitting between them. This CDR3 is built from 12 residues. Germline V gene sequence: CDR1 SGHTA, CDR2 FQGNSA. The CDR3, as DNA: TGTGCCAGCAGCTTACCGTGGCAGCCCCAGCATTTT. Amino acids: CASSLPWQPQHF.

Concerning this clonotype: Possible read error: a much larger clone is one base away. The V and J genes are TRBV12-3 or TRBV12-4 and TRBJ1-2; D is undetermined. This CDR3 region has 14 residues. The germline V and J ends were trimmed by 10 bases and 4 bases, with 19 bases remaining between them. The CDR3 here is CANSLASFPYGYTF. CDR3 DNA sequence: TGTGCCAACAGCCTGGCAAGCTTTCCCTATGGCTACACCTTC.

This clonotype appeared many times. The chain recombines TRBV7-9 with TRBJ2-5; D is unclear. Trimming left V 2 bases short and J 5 bases short, with 18 bases between. Per germline, CDR1 SEHNR and CDR2 FQNEAQ (reference sequence). The CDR3 runs to 16 residues. The chain's CDR3 is CASSLSAGGFGETQYF. For the CDR3, the DNA is TGTGCCAGCAGCTTATCCGCAGGTGGTTTCGGGGAGACCCAGTACTTC.

As for this clonotype: This may be a read error: a much more frequent sequence differs by one nucleotide. The chain is built from TRBV7-2 and TRBJ2-5; no definite D call. This CDR3 has 9 amino acids. Germline lookup yields CDR1 SGHTA and CDR2 FQGNSA. Trimming pared 8 bases from V and 11 bases from J, leaving 9 bases between. The CDR3 sequence: CASGNEQYF. The CDR3 nucleotides read TGTGCCAGCGGCAATGAGCAGTACTTC.

This clonotype has ten or more counts. The gene calls are TRBV12-3 or TRBV12-4 and TRBJ1-6; no reliable D call. The CDR3 is 15 amino acids. V was trimmed by 7 bases and J by 0 bases, leaving 10 bases between them. CDR3 amino acids: CASKGSSSYNSPLHF. The CDR3 DNA sequence: TGTGCCAGCAAAGGCTCTAGCTCCTATAATTCACCCCTCCACTTT.

Many counts were recorded for this clonotype. The chain carries TRBV7-6 and TRBJ2-7; 11 bases align to TRBD2. With V trimmed by 6 bases and J by 0 bases, 13 bases remained unmatched. The CDR3 runs to 18 residues. The germline V gene encodes CDR1 SGHVS and CDR2 FNYEAQ. CDR3 region: CASSPGDGGLAGSYEQYF. CDR3 bases: TGTGCCAGCAGTCCAGGGGACGGAGGACTAGCGGGCTCCTACGAGCAGTACTTC.

This clonotype was counted between two and nine times. V usage is TRBV6-6 and J usage is TRBJ1-3; D is ambiguous. The V end lost 8 bases, the J end lost 4 bases, and 12 bases lay between the germline ends. From germline, CDR1 is MNHNY and CDR2 SVGAGI (reference sequence). There are 13 residues in the CDR3. The CDR3 bases are TGTGCCAGCCTGAGGACCCTAGGAAACACCATATATTTT. Protein: CASLRTLGNTIYF.

This chain connects TRBV7-2 to TRBJ2-3; D not certain. The CDR3 is 15 amino acids. With 1 base removed from V and 0 bases from J, the gap between germline ends came to 8 bases. Germline-derived CDR1 and CDR2 are SGHTA and FQGNSA. CDR3 in amino acids: CASSLGILSTDTQYF. CDR3 sequence (DNA): TGTGCCAGCAGCTTAGGGATCCTGAGCACAGATACGCAGTATTTT.

This clonotype was recorded at least ten times. V usage is TRBV27 and J usage is TRBJ1-5, with 7 bases matching TRBD1. The CDR3 extends over 17 amino acids. Germline values: CDR1 MNHEY, CDR2 SMNVEV (reference sequence). The junction had 12 bases not matched to a gene; V was cut back by 5 bases and J by 2 bases. The CDR3 protein is CASSNHRGLVRNQPQHF. The CDR3 DNA sequence: TGTGCCAGCAGTAACCACAGGGGATTAGTCCGCAATCAGCCCCAGCATTTT.

This clonotype has just a few counts. The rearrangement links TRBV7-2 to TRBJ1-5; 9 positions agree with TRBD1. The germline V gene has CDR1 SGHTA and CDR2 FQGNSA. V lost 5 bases to trimming and J lost 3 bases; unmatched junction nucleotides: 8. This CDR3 comprises 16 residues. The CDR3 DNA sequence: TGTGCCAGCAGCGCTGTCGGGACAGGGAACAATCAGCCCCAGCATTTT. Encoded protein: CASSAVGTGNNQPQHF.

To note about this clonotype: Germline is not matched at one junction end, which may reflect a read error. The rearrangement links TRBV7-9 to TRBJ1-1; D is ambiguous. The CDR3 extends over 15 amino acids. Germline V CDR1 and CDR2: SEHNR, FQNEAQ (reference sequence). The CDR3 loop reads CAGSLFGRLNTEAFF. The CDR3, as DNA: TGTGCCGGCAGCTTATTTGGCAGGTTGAACACTGAAGCTTTCTTT. The full variable domain, its missing parts supplied by reference TRBV7-9 and TRBJ1-1, is DTGVSQNPRHKITKRGQNVTFRCDPISEHNRLYWYRQTLGQGPEFLTYFQNEAQLEKSRLLSDRFSAERPKGSFSTLEIQRTEQGDSAMYLCAGSLFGRLNTEAFFGQGTRLTVV.

This clonotype was detected many times. The chain links TRBV29-1 to TRBJ1-1; perhaps TRBD1 as D (6 bases). The CDR3 is 11 residues long. The germline V and J ends were trimmed by 7 bases and 2 bases, with 8 bases remaining between them. Germline values: CDR1 SQVTM, CDR2 ANQGSEA. The CDR3 DNA follows: TGCAGCGGGACAGACAACACTGAAGCTTTCTTT. The encoded protein is CSGTDNTEAFF.

This chain uses TRBV6-1 with TRBJ1-2; no definite D call. This CDR3 is built from 13 residues. Per germline, CDR1 MNHNS and CDR2 SASEGT. V was pared by 10 bases and J by 4 bases, with 16 bases between. Here the CDR3 DNA reads TGTGCCAACAGCCCGGGATTTATCTATGGCTACACCTTC. It codes for CANSPGFIYGYTF.

This clonotype has a handful of counts. Possible read error: a much larger clone is one base away. The CDR3 DNA sequence: TGTGCCAGCAGCGGGAGTTGGGGGGATAATGAGCAGTACTTC. Its protein is CASSGSWGDNEQYF. The rearrangement joins TRBV7-2 to TRBJ2-5; D possibly corresponds to TRBD2 (6 bases). Germline CDR1 is SGHTA and CDR2 is FQGNSA. Trimming removed 5 bases at V and 11 bases at J, with 21 bases between. This CDR3 contains 14 residues.

The V and J genes are TRBV3-1 and TRBJ1-6; D is unresolved. CDR1 is LGHDT and CDR2 is YNNKEL in the germline V gene (reference sequence). Trimming shortened V by 1 base and J by 5 bases, and 12 bases separated the two germline ends. The CDR3 has 16 amino acids. The CDR3 region has the DNA TGTGCCAGCAGCCAAGGGGGTAGATTGGATAATTCACCCCTCCACTTT. Its protein product is CASSQGGRLDNSPLHF.